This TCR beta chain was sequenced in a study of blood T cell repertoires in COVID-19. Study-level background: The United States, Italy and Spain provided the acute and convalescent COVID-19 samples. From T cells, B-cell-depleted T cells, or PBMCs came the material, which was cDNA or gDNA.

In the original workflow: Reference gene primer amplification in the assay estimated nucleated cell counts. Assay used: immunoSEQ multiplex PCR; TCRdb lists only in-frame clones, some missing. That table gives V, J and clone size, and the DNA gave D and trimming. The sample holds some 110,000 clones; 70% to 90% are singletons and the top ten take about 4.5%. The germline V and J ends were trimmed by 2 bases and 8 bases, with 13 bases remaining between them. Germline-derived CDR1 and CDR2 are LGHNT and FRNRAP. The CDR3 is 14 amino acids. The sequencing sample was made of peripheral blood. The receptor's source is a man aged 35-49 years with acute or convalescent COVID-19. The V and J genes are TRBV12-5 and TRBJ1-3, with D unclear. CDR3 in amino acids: CASGLPYPGDTIYF. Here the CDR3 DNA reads TGTGCTAGTGGTTTGCCCTACCCCGGAGACACCATATATTTT.